A selection of T cell receptor beta chains follows, all from one sample in a study of blood T cell repertoires in COVID-19. The assay was immunoSEQ multiplex PCR, and TCRdb's table has in-frame clones only and misses some. The data hold roughly 52,000 clones, with approximately 90% observed a single time. Sample: peripheral blood. The receptors derive from a man between 40 and 49 years old with COVID-19, enrolled during active disease. The conserved cysteine and the conserved F or W are not part of the CDR3 here. The D gene is left open where the match is weak. Clone size is stated in some rows and not others, as once, few, many or a class when expanded.

J gene: TRBJ2-5; V gene: TRBV18; clone size: -; D gene: TRBD2; CDR3 protein: ASSPQTSGREETQY
J gene: TRBJ1-1; V gene: TRBV3-1/TRBV3-2; clone size: -; D gene: -; CDR3 protein: ASSDRTVNTEAF
J gene: TRBJ2-7; V gene: TRBV28; clone size: -; D gene: -; CDR3 protein: ASSYSWGQAYEQY
J gene: TRBJ2-5; V gene: TRBV3-1/TRBV3-2; clone size: -; D gene: TRBD1; CDR3 protein: ASSQRPTARGQGGTQY
J gene: TRBJ2-6; V gene: TRBV5-6; clone size: few; D gene: -; CDR3 protein: ASSDGTLRSGANVLT
J gene: TRBJ1-5; V gene: TRBV12-2; clone size: -; D gene: -; CDR3 protein: ASRFVQGLGNQPQH
J gene: TRBJ1-1; V gene: TRBV2; clone size: -; D gene: -; CDR3 protein: ASSRTAPTEAF
J gene: TRBJ1-5; V gene: TRBV20-1; clone size: -; D gene: -; CDR3 protein: SASGGAGAVNQPQH
J gene: TRBJ2-1; V gene: TRBV28; clone size: -; D gene: TRBD2; CDR3 protein: ASSSGGLAGGNEQF
J gene: TRBJ1-5; V gene: TRBV6-5; clone size: -; D gene: -; CDR3 protein: ASSPGRAKQPQH
J gene: TRBJ2-2; V gene: TRBV5-4; clone size: -; D gene: TRBD2; CDR3 protein: ASSTGGSGTGELF
J gene: TRBJ2-1; V gene: TRBV12-3/TRBV12-4; clone size: -; D gene: TRBD2; CDR3 protein: ASSALAGGSQF
J gene: TRBJ2-7; V gene: TRBV18; clone size: -; D gene: TRBD1; CDR3 protein: ASSPISGTGKSYEQY
J gene: TRBJ2-1; V gene: TRBV28; clone size: -; D gene: TRBD2; CDR3 protein: ASSHGLAGQF
J gene: TRBJ2-7; V gene: TRBV7-8; clone size: -; D gene: TRBD1; CDR3 protein: ASSRKAGQGGEQY
J gene: TRBJ1-3; V gene: TRBV3-1/TRBV3-2; clone size: -; D gene: -; CDR3 protein: ASTRGVNSGNTIY
J gene: TRBJ1-6; V gene: TRBV12-3/TRBV12-4; clone size: -; D gene: -; CDR3 protein: ASSYPGVSPLH
J gene: TRBJ1-1; V gene: TRBV18; clone size: -; D gene: -; CDR3 protein: ASSPAGRTEAF